This T cell receptor beta chain was captured by sequencing in a study of shared clonotypes between healthy human individuals. As regards this clone: A read error may account for a junction end that differs from germline.

This table comes from immunoSEQ multiplex PCR, and its TCRdb copy is limited to in-frame clones, with some not included. The sample consists of hundreds of thousands of clones, 79% of them appearing once. This CDR3 is 15 amino acids long. Per germline, CDR1 SGHRS and CDR2 YFSETQ. The sample was PBMCs. The chain recombines TRBV5-1 with TRBJ2-7; TRBD2 agrees at 10 bases. The TCR comes from a woman aged 40-49 years in good health. Some clones in this sample may be carry-over from other donors' samples. The CDR3 loop is CASSLRAGGAYERYF. CDR3 nucleotides: TGCGCCAGCAGTTTGCGAGCGGGAGGGGCCTACGAGCGGTACTTC. Supplemented by reference TRBV5-1 and TRBJ2-7, the full variable domain reads KAGVTQTPRYLIKTRGQQVTLSCSPISGHRSVSWYQQTPGQGLQFLFEYFSETQRNKGNFPGRFSGRQFSNSRSEMNVSTLELGDSALYLCASSLRAGGAYERYFGPGTRLTVT.